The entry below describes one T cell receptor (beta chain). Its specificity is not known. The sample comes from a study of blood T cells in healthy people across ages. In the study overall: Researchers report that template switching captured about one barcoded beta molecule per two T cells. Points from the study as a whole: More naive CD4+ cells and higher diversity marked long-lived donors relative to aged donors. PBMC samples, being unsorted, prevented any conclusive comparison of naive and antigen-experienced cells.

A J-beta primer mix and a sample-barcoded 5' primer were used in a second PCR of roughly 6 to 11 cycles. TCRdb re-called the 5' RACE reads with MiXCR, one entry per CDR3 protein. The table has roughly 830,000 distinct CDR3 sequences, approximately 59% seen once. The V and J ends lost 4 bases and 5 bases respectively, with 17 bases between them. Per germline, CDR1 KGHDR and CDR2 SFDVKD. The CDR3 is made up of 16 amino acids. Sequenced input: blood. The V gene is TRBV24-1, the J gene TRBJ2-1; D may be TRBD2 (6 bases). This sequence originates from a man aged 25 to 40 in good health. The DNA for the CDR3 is TGTGCCACCAGTGACCCTGGGGGGTCCTTCCACAATGAGCAGTTCTTC. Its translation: CATSDPGGSFHNEQFF.